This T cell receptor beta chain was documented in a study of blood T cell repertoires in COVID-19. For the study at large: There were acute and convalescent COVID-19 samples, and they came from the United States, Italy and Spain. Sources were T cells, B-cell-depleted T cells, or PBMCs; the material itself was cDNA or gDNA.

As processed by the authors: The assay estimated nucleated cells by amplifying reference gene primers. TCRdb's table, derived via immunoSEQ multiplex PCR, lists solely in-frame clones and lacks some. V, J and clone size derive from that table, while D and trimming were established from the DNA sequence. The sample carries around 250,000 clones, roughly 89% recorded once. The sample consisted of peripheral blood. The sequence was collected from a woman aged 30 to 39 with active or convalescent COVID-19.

This chain's CDR3 is CASSLVSSGGAELYEQYF. The CDR3 bases are TGTGCCAGCAGCTTAGTTTCTAGCGGGGGTGCGGAACTCTACGAGCAGTACTTC. The chain combines TRBV7-2 with TRBJ2-7; 10 positions match TRBD2. V shed 1 base and J 3 bases; nucleotides not matched to a gene: 12. Germline CDR1 SGHTA, CDR2 FQGNSA. The CDR3 consists of 18 residues.